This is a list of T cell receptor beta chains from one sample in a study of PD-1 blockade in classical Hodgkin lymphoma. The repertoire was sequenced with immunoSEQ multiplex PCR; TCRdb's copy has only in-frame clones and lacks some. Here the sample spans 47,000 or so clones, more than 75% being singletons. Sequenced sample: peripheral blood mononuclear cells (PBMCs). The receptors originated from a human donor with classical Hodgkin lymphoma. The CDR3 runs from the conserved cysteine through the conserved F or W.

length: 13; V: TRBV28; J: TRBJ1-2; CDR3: CASSLGQVYGYTF
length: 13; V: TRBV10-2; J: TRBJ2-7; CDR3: CASRLAETYEQYF
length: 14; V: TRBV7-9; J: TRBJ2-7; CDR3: CASSETVSSYEQYF
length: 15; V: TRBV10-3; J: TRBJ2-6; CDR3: CAIREISSGANVLTF
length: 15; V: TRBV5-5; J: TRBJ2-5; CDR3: CASSLDPSWAETQYF
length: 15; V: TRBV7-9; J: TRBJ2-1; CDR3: CASAKDLRRGNEQFF
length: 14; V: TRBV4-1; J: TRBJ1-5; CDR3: CASSLGRNNQPQHF
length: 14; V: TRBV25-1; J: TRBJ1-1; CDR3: CASSEWNRTGKAFF
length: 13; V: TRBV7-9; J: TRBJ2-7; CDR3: CASSFLTAGEQYF
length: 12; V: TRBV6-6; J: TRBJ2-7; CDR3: CASRGVEYEQYF
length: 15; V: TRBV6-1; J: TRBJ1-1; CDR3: CASSGGSGLTAEAFF
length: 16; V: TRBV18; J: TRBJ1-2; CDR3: CASSPFSRDRGNGYTF
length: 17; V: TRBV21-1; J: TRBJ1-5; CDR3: CASSPLGSYYSNQPQHF
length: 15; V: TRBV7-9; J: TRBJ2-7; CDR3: CASSFGGPRAYEQYF
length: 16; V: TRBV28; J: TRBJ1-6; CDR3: CASRSQGGIYNSPLHF
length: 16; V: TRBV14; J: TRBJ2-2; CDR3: CASSRRQGALTGELFF
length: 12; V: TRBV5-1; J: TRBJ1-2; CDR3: CASSYGQGPYTF
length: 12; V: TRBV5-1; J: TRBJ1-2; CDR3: CASRDGDYGYTF
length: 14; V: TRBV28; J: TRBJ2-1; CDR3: CASRPGFQRNEQFF
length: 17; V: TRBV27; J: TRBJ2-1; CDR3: CASSARGRIISYNEQFF
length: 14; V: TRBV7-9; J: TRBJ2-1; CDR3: CASSLGGLGAMQFF
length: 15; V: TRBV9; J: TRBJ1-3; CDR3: CASSTPLVSGNTIYF
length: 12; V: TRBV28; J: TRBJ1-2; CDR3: CASSSMTYGYTF
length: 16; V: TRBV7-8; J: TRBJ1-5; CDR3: CASSVDRGRRNQPQHF
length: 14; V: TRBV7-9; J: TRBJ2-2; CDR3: CASSSQGNTGELFF
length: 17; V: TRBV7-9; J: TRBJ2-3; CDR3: CASSPWGWTSRTDTQYF
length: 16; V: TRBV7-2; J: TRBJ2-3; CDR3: CASSPRASGSRYTQYF
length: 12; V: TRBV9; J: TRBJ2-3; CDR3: CASSREQDTQYF
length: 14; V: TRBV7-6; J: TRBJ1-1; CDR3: CASSLRQGNTEAFF
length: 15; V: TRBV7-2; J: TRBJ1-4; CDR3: CASSSPDRAAEKLFF
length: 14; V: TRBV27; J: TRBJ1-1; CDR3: CASSSSDRAGVAFF
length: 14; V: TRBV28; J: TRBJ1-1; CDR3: CASSLGGVSTEAFF
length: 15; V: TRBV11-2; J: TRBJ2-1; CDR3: CASSSNRGPYNEQFF
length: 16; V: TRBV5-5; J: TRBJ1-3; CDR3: CASSLVPDSSGNTIYF
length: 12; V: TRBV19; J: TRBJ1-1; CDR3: CASWSPNTEAFF
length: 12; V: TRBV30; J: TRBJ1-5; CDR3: CAWSVPLGPQHF
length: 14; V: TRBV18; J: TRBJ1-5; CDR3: CASSQGHSNQPQHF
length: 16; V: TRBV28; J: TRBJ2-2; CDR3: CASSLFEELIAGELFF
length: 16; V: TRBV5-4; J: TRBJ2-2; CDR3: CASSSRDRDNTGELFF
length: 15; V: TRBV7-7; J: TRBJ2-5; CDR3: CASSLGGVRQETQYF
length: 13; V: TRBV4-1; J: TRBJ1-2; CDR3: CASSQDWGSGYTF
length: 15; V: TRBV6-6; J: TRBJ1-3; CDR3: CASSTRGGSGNTIYF
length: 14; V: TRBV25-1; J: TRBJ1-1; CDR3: CASSEWGEDTEAFF
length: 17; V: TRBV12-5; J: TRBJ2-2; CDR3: CASGLVLAGTNTGELFF
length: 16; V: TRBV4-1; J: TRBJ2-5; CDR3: CASSHGTSGSGETQYF
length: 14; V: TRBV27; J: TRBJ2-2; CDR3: CASSFGSLGGELFF
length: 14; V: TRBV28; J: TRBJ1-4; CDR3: CASSLGLTNEKLFF
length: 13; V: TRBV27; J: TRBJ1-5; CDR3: CASSFNSNQPQHF
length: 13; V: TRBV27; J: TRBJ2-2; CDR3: CASSPGVAGELFF
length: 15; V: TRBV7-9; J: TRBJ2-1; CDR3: CASSQLTGPLNEQFF
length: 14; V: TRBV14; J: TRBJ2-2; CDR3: CASKKVGVGGELFF
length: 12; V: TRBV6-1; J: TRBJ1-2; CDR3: CASKQGSYGYTF
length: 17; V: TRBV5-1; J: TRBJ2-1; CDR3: CASSTYRGETVGDEQFF
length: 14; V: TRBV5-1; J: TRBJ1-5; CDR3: CASSLDGSNQPQHF
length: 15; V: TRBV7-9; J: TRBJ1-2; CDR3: CASSTTGGDPYGYTF
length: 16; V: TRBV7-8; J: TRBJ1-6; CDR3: CASSFSLDRGNSPLHF
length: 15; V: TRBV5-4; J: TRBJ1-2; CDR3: CASSSRDRTNYGYTF
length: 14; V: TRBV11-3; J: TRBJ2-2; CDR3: CASSWLAGVGELFF
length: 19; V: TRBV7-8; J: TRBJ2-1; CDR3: CASSHAVRTSGRAHNEQFF
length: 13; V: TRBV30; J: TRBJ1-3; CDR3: CALTRGPGNTIYF